This entry concerns a single T cell receptor (beta chain). This record belongs to a study of T cells in tuberculosis. Assay: immunoSEQ multiplex PCR; the TCRdb copy retains only in-frame clones and omits some. The table has tens of thousands of clones, less than 95% seen once. Sequencing was carried out using PBMCs. This sequence was found in a donor aged 10-35 years with latent tuberculosis or without tuberculosis infection. Some clones in this sample may be carry-over from other donors' samples.

For the CDR3, the DNA is TGTGCCAGTAGTCTCCAGGGGAACACCGGGGAGCTGTTTTTT. Its translation: CASSLQGNTGELFF. The chain combines TRBV19 with TRBJ2-2; D perhaps matches TRBD1 (5 bases). The V gene's germline CDR1 is LNHDA and CDR2 SQIVND (reference sequence). The CDR3 is 14 residues long. Between the trimmed V and J ends, which lost 5 bases and 1 base, there was a span of 8 bases.